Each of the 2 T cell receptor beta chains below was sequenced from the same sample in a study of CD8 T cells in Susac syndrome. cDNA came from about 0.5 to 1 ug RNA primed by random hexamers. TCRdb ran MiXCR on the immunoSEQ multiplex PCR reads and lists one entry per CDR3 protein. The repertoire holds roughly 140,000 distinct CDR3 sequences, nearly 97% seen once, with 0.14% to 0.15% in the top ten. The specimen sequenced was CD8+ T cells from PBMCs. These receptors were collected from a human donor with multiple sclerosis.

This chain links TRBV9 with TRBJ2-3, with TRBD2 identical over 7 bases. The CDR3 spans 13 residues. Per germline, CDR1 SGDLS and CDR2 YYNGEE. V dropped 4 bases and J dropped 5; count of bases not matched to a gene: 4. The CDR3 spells CASSTSGEDTQYF. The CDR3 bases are TGTGCCAGCAGCACCAGCGGGGAAGATACGCAGTATTTT.

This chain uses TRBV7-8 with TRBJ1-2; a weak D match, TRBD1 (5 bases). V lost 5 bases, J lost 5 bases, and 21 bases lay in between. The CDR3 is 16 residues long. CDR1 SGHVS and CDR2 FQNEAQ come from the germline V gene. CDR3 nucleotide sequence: TGTGCCAGCAGCCCCAGACAGCAGGAAGGACTATATGGCTACACCTTC. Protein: CASSPRQQEGLYGYTF.